One sample yielded the 26 T cell receptor beta chains listed below, sequenced in a study of neoadjuvant anti-PD-1 for oral cavity cancer. Time point given: after neoadjuvant nivolumab, at surgical resection. Produced via immunoSEQ multiplex PCR; TCRdb's table is partial and in-frame only. Here the sample spans fewer than 25,000 clones, 40% to 45% being singletons. The sample consisted of tumor tissue, taken after nivolumab (anti-PD-1) treatment. Receptors originate from a person aged 35 to 85 with oral cavity squamous cell carcinoma.

This clone showed up just a few times. This chain links TRBV25-1 with TRBJ1-2; D is unclear. The V gene's germline CDR1 is MGHDK and CDR2 SYGVNS. Trimming left V 3 bases short and J 7 bases short, with 12 bases between. The CDR3 length is 13 residues. The CDR3 reads CASSEVGSGGYTF. The CDR3 DNA is TGTGCCAGCAGTGAGGTGGGGTCTGGTGGCTACACCTTC.

This clone turned up a few times. The V gene is TRBV5-6, the J gene TRBJ1-5; weak D call: TRBD1 (6 bases). This CDR3 region has 13 residues. CDR1 and CDR2 from the germline V gene are SGHDT and YYEEEE. V lost 2 bases, J lost 9 bases, and 12 bases lay in between. In DNA form, the CDR3 reads TGTGCCAGCAGCTTCGGAGGGGGTGGGCCCCAGCATTTT. It translates to CASSFGGGGPQHF.

This chain joins TRBV4-3 and TRBJ1-2, with 9 nucleotides matching TRBD1. The CDR3 is 16 residues long. Germline V gene sequence: CDR1 LGHNA, CDR2 YSLEER. Unmatched junction bases numbered 11, after V lost 4 bases and J lost 5 bases. CDR3 amino acids: CASSPGEGQGIYGYTF. In nucleotides, the CDR3 is TGCGCCAGCAGCCCCGGTGAGGGACAGGGAATATATGGCTACACCTTC.

Only a few counts were recorded for this clone. The gene calls are TRBV4-1 and TRBJ1-2, with 7 bases lining up with TRBD1. The trim removed 4 bases at V and 0 bases at J, leaving 5 bases unmatched. The CDR3 runs 15 residues. The V gene's germline CDR1 is MGHRA and CDR2 YSYEKL. CDR3 loop: CASSPEGGANYGYTF. The CDR3 bases are TGCGCCAGCAGCCCAGAAGGGGGCGCTAACTATGGCTACACCTTC.

This clone appeared many times. V gene TRBV2 combines with J gene TRBJ2-1; a possible D gene is TRBD2 (7 bases). Per germline, CDR1 SNHLY and CDR2 FYNNEI. The CDR3 runs 12 residues. V was clipped by 6 bases and J by 10 bases, with 13 bases between them. The CDR3 DNA reads TGTGCCAGCAGGTGGGGGGGCAACGAGCAGTTCTTC. Amino acid sequence: CASRWGGNEQFF.

The chain combines TRBV5-4 with TRBJ1-6; D unclear. The CDR3 spans 15 residues. Germline CDR1 and CDR2: SGHNT and YYREEE (reference sequence). Trimming pared 0 bases from V and 5 bases from J, leaving 9 bases between. In nucleotides, the CDR3 is TGTGCCAGCAGCTTGGGGCAGACTAATAATTCACCCCTCCACTTT. Translated, it gives CASSLGQTNNSPLHF.

This sequence joins TRBV7-8 and TRBJ2-1; D perhaps matches TRBD2 (5 bases). V shed 5 bases and J shed 0 bases, with 8 bases lying between them. This CDR3 region has 14 residues. CDR1 is SGHVS and CDR2 is FQNEAQ in the germline V gene. The CDR3 here is CASSRGSSYNEQFF. CDR3 in DNA: TGTGCCAGCAGCCGAGGGAGCTCCTACAATGAGCAGTTCTTC. Filled out from reference TRBV7-8 and TRBJ2-1, the complete variable domain reads GAGVSQSPRYKVAKRGQDVALRCDPISGHVSLFWYQQALGQGPEFLTYFQNEAQLDKSGLPSDRFFAERPEGSVSTLKIQRTQQEDSAVYLCASSRGSSYNEQFFGPGTRLTVL.

The genes are TRBV18 and TRBJ2-7; D is unclear. This CDR3 is 12 amino acids long. Trimming shortened V by 1 base and J by 5 bases, and 6 bases separated the two germline ends. Germline lookup yields CDR1 KGHSH and CDR2 LQKENI. The CDR3 sequence is CASSPRVDEQYF. CDR3 DNA sequence: TGTGCCAGCTCACCACGGGTGGACGAGCAGTACTTC.

This clone was seen a few times. This chain joins TRBV19 and TRBJ1-5; the D is unclear. The germline V and J ends were trimmed by 3 bases and 6 bases, with 12 bases remaining between them. Germline values: CDR1 LNHDA, CDR2 SQIVND (reference sequence). This CDR3 spans 14 amino acids. CDR3 DNA sequence: TGTGCCAGTAGTATGCGTCTCACAGTTCAGCCCCAGCATTTT. It yields the protein CASSMRLTVQPQHF.

The chain joins TRBV7-2 to TRBJ1-6; no clear D gene. From germline, CDR1 is SGHTA and CDR2 FQGNSA. Between the trimmed V and J ends, which lost 1 base and 7 bases, there was a span of 5 bases. CDR3 length equals 13 residues. DNA of the CDR3: TGTGCCAGCAGCTTAGGCTCCAATTCACCCCTCCACTTT. It encodes CASSLGSNSPLHF.

V usage is TRBV7-4 and J usage is TRBJ2-7; 8 nucleotides agree with TRBD1. Germline lookup yields CDR1 SGHVT and CDR2 SQSDAQ. The CDR3 runs 13 residues. V shed 5 bases and J 3 bases; nucleotides not matched to a gene: 3. CDR3 nucleotide sequence: TGTGCCAGCAGCCCCACAGGGGGCTACGAGCAGTACTTC. It yields the protein CASSPTGGYEQYF.

This clone occurred a few times. The V gene is TRBV5-1, the J gene TRBJ2-7; tentatively, D is TRBD1 or TRBD2 (5 bases each). The ends were cut back, 4 bases at V and 3 bases at J, with 11 bases in the middle. The CDR3 sequence is 13 residues long. CDR1 is SGHRS and CDR2 is YFSETQ in the germline V gene. CDR3 in DNA: TGCGCCAGCAGCCGGGGCTCGGGCTACGAGCAGTACTTC. Residues: CASSRGSGYEQYF. Complete variable domain (other parts from reference TRBV5-1 and TRBJ2-7): KAGVTQTPRYLIKTRGQQVTLSCSPISGHRSVSWYQQTPGQGLQFLFEYFSETQRNKGNFPGRFSGRQFSNSRSEMNVSTLELGDSALYLCASSRGSGYEQYFGPGTRLTVT.

This sequence joins TRBV7-9 and TRBJ1-1, with TRBD1 matching 7 bases. This CDR3 has 12 residues. J lost 11 bases, V lost 4 bases, and 7 bases had no gene match. Germline V gives CDR1 SEHNR, CDR2 FQNEAQ (reference sequence). CDR3 amino acids: CASSYTDREAFF. CDR3 bases: TGTGCCAGCAGCTATACCGACAGGGAGGCTTTCTTT.

This clone has just a few counts. V gene TRBV29-1 combines with J gene TRBJ1-4; no clear D. Germline CDR1 reads SQVTM; CDR2 reads ANQGSEA. Trimming stripped 7 bases from V and 5 bases from J, with 11 bases between. The CDR3 consists of 12 residues. Here the CDR3 DNA reads TGCAGCGCCCTCACCTCGAATGAAAAACTGTTTTTT. Translation gives CSALTSNEKLFF. Based on the CDR3 plus reference TRBV29-1 and TRBJ1-4, the full variable domain is SAVISQKPSRDICQRGTSLTIQCQVDSQVTMMFWYRQQPGQSLTLIATANQGSEATYESGFVIDKFPISRPNLTFSTLTVSNMSPEDSSIYLCSALTSNEKLFFGSGTQLSVL.

This clone was observed at least ten times. The chain employs TRBV25-1 and TRBJ1-2; no clear D. Germline lookup yields CDR1 MGHDK and CDR2 SYGVNS. Trimming removed 2 bases at V and 4 bases at J, with 14 bases between. This CDR3 is 15 amino acids long. The CDR3 spells CASSEPTRGSYGYTF. The CDR3 DNA follows: TGTGCCAGCAGTGAACCGACCCGGGGTAGCTATGGCTACACCTTC.

This clone has a single count. V gene TRBV19 combines with J gene TRBJ1-1, with D maybe TRBD1 (5 bases). The V end was cut by 6 bases, the J end by 1 base, with 12 bases between. The CDR3 sequence is 14 residues long. The germline CDR1 and CDR2 sequences are LNHDA and SQIVND (reference sequence). CDR3 nucleotides: TGTGCCAGTAGCCATCCGGGGCAGAACACTGAAGCTTTCTTT. Protein product: CASSHPGQNTEAFF.

This clone was seen only a few times. This chain links TRBV9 with TRBJ1-1, with D perhaps TRBD1 (5 bases). The CDR3 covers 15 residues. Trimming took off 0 bases at V and 3 bases at J, with 12 bases between the two ends. Germline V gives CDR1 SGDLS, CDR2 YYNGEE. CDR3 DNA sequence: TGTGCCAGCAGCGTAGCACCTGCGGGGGACACTGAAGCTTTCTTT. It specifies CASSVAPAGDTEAFF.

Only a few counts were recorded for this clone. The V and J genes are TRBV28 and TRBJ2-1; possible D gene TRBD2, 6 bases. V was trimmed by 5 bases and J by 0 bases, leaving 11 bases between them. The germline V gene encodes CDR1 MDHEN and CDR2 SYDVKM. This CDR3 spans 15 amino acids. The CDR3 nucleotides read TGTGCCAGCAGTCCGGGGGTCAGCTCCTACAATGAGCAGTTCTTC. Its protein product is CASSPGVSSYNEQFF. Full variable domain (outside the CDR3, taken from reference TRBV28 and TRBJ2-1): DVKVTQSSRYLVKRTGEKVFLECVQDMDHENMFWYRQDPGLGLRLIYFSYDVKMKEKGDIPEGYSVSREKKERFSLILESASTNQTSMYLCASSPGVSSYNEQFFGPGTRLTVL.

This sequence joins TRBV7-8 and TRBJ2-7; weak D call: TRBD2 (6 bases). The CDR3 has 14 amino acids. V lost 0 bases, J lost 5 bases, and 11 bases lay in between. From germline, CDR1 is SGHVS and CDR2 FQNEAQ. CDR3 in DNA: TGTGCCAGCAGCTTAGCTTCGTGGGGGGACGAGCAGTACTTC. Its protein product is CASSLASWGDEQYF.

The CDR3 DNA reads as TGTGCCACCAGCAGAGGTACTAGCGGGGGAGATACGCAGTATTTT. Its translation: CATSRGTSGGDTQYF. This rearrangement joins TRBV15 to TRBJ2-3; TRBD2 matches at 11 bases. V trimming: 1 base; J trimming: 5 bases; junction bases outside the gene matches: 2. The CDR3 has 15 residues. Germline loops: CDR1 LNHNV, CDR2 YYDKDF (reference sequence).

This clone was seen a handful of times. The chain couples TRBV20-1 to TRBJ2-3, with D possibly being TRBD1 or TRBD2 (6 bases each). This CDR3 is 11 amino acids long. Germline-derived CDR1 and CDR2 are DFQATT and SNEGSKA (reference sequence). V shed 3 bases and J shed 6 bases, with 7 bases lying between them. The CDR3 reads CSASGGDTQYF. In DNA, the CDR3 is TGCAGTGCTAGCGGGGGCGATACGCAGTATTTT.

The V and J genes are TRBV28 and TRBJ2-7; TRBD1 matches 9 bases. The CDR3 runs 14 residues. The junction had 6 bases not matched to a gene; V was cut back by 7 bases and J by 2 bases. From germline, CDR1 is MDHEN and CDR2 SYDVKM. The chain's CDR3 is CASNKGDRAYEQYF. CDR3 nucleotides: TGTGCCAGCAACAAGGGGGACAGGGCCTACGAGCAGTACTTC.

This clone is large by share. The rearrangement joins TRBV27 to TRBJ1-6; no clear D. Germline CDR1 is MNHEY and CDR2 is SMNVEV (reference sequence). The V end lost 5 bases, the J end lost 9 bases, and 14 bases lay between the germline ends. The CDR3 is 14 amino acids. CDR3 sequence (DNA): TGTGCCAGCAGTCCCGGACGGGAAGCTTCACCCCTCCACTTT. It translates to CASSPGREASPLHF.

V gene TRBV2 combines with J gene TRBJ2-7, with 11 bases fitting TRBD1. Trimming removed 4 bases from V and 2 bases from J; junction bases left unmatched: 1. CDR1 is SNHLY and CDR2 is FYNNEI in the germline V gene. This CDR3 comprises 14 residues. CDR3 residues: CASSAGQGAYEQYF. Written as DNA, the CDR3 is TGTGCCAGCAGTGCGGGACAGGGGGCCTACGAGCAGTACTTC.

CDR3 in amino acids: CASSLRGRDSPLHF. CDR3 nucleotides: TGTGCCAGCAGCCTCAGGGGAAGGGATTCACCCCTCCACTTT. The chain links TRBV27 to TRBJ1-6; D might be TRBD1 (6 bases). CDR1 MNHEY and CDR2 SMNVEV come from the germline V gene (reference sequence). V was cut by 6 bases and J by 8 bases, with 14 bases left in between. The CDR3 loop spans 14 amino acids.

The V and J genes are TRBV7-9 and TRBJ1-4; TRBD1 agrees at 11 bases. Germline assignment: CDR1 SEHNR and CDR2 FQNEAQ (reference sequence). The CDR3 length is 16 residues. V lost 4 bases to trimming and J lost 8 bases; unmatched junction nucleotides: 9. CDR3 coding DNA: TGTGCCAGCAGCTCGTCTGGACAGGGGGCCTCAGAAAAACTGTTTTTT. Amino acid sequence: CASSSSGQGASEKLFF.